Shown below are 18 T cell receptor beta chains from a single sample sequenced in a study of blood T cell repertoires in COVID-19 (dated by TCRdb to about 2020). Libraries were prepared through the immunoSEQ multiplex PCR assay. The table was pulled from immuneACCESS by TCRdb, which kept in-frame rearrangements only. Such tables lose some clones; where checked, under half of the loss comes from unresolved V genes, and the rest has no known cause. The sample table contains hundreds of thousands of clones; only one count was recorded for around 89% of them. The ten top clones hold over 6% of the sample. Sequenced input: peripheral blood. These TCRs come from a woman aged 30 to 39 who had recovered from COVID-19.

The genes are TRBV7-9 and TRBJ1-1, with a weak D call TRBD1 (5 bases). This CDR3 contains 15 residues. Germline CDR1 and CDR2: SEHNR and FQNEAQ (reference sequence). Trimming shortened V by 5 bases and J by 2 bases, and 15 bases separated the two germline ends. CDR3 bases: TGTGCCAGCAGCCGATGGGGCGAATCCAACACTGAAGCTTTCTTT. It specifies CASSRWGESNTEAFF. Looking up the rest from reference TRBV7-9 and TRBJ1-1 gives the full variable domain: DTGVSQNPRHKITKRGQNVTFRCDPISEHNRLYWYRQTLGQGPEFLTYFQNEAQLEKSRLLSDRFSAERPKGSFSTLEIQRTEQGDSAMYLCASSRWGESNTEAFFGQGTRLTVV.

V is TRBV7-9 and J is TRBJ2-7, with a tentative D call TRBD1 (6 bases). Germline values: CDR1 SEHNR, CDR2 FQNEAQ (reference sequence). V was pared by 4 bases and J by 1 base, with 11 bases between. This CDR3 region has 14 residues. This chain's CDR3 is CASSYRDRSYEQYF. The CDR3 bases are TGTGCCAGCAGCTACAGGGACCGATCCTACGAGCAGTACTTC.

The gene calls are TRBV27 and TRBJ1-2; D unclear. There are 14 residues in the CDR3. V dropped 2 bases and J dropped 0 bases, with 7 bases sitting between them. CDR1 is MNHEY and CDR2 is SMNVEV in the germline V gene (reference sequence). DNA of the CDR3: TGTGCCAGCAGTTTAAGCCGAGCTAACTATGGCTACACCTTC. Translation: CASSLSRANYGYTF.

The V call is TRBV4-1, the J call TRBJ1-2, with 8 bases lining up with TRBD1. The CDR3 consists of 16 residues. The germline gives CDR1 MGHRA, CDR2 YSYEKL. The V segment lost 0 bases and the J segment 2 bases; nucleotides outside the gene matches: 5. CDR3 in DNA: TGCGCCAGCAGCCAAGACTGGACAGGGTTGAACTATGGCTACACCTTC. Translating gives CASSQDWTGLNYGYTF.

The chain uses TRBV14 and TRBJ2-7, with 8 bases aligning to TRBD2. The junction had 6 bases not matched to a gene; V was cut back by 0 bases and J by 2 bases. CDR3 size: 16 residues. Germline assignment: CDR1 SGHDN and CDR2 FVKESK. The DNA for the CDR3 is TGTGCCAGCAGCCAAGATGGAGCGGGGGAGACCTACGAGCAGTACTTC. Translation gives CASSQDGAGETYEQYF.

The V gene is TRBV29-1, the J gene TRBJ1-2, with no clear D. Per the germline V gene, CDR1 is SQVTM and CDR2 is ANQGSEA. V lost 4 bases to trimming and J lost 8 bases, with 14 bases between them. The CDR3 contains 12 residues. CDR3 nucleotide sequence: TGCAGCGTTGTTGAGGGAACCCCGGGCTACACCTTC. This encodes CSVVEGTPGYTF.

This clone was seen once. The J gene is TRBJ1-1, the V gene TRBV30; D may be TRBD1 (6 bases). The V and J ends lost 4 bases and 10 bases respectively, with 13 bases between them. The CDR3 totals 11 residues. Germline assignment: CDR1 GTSNPN and CDR2 SVGIG (reference sequence). The CDR3 loop is CAWTVTGRAFF. The CDR3 region has the DNA TGTGCCTGGACCGTAACAGGGCGAGCTTTCTTT.

V is TRBV2 and J is TRBJ1-5; 7 nucleotides match TRBD1. The CDR3 spans 18 residues. Germline loops: CDR1 SNHLY, CDR2 FYNNEI. The J segment lost 7 bases and the V segment lost 7 bases, leaving 22 bases of the junction unmatched. In DNA, the CDR3 is TGTGCCAGCACCTTCAGACTAGGGGACAGCGGGCAGCGGCAGCCCCAGCATTTT. Amino acid sequence: CASTFRLGDSGQRQPQHF.

This clone appeared once. The chain links TRBV2 to TRBJ1-4; D possibly corresponds to TRBD1 (6 bases). The germline V gene encodes CDR1 SNHLY and CDR2 FYNNEI. This CDR3 is built from 15 residues. V lost 3 bases and J lost 7, with 15 bases in between. The CDR3 nucleotides are TGTGCCAGCAGTGATGAGGAACAGGGTGCTGAAAAACTGTTTTTT. Protein: CASSDEEQGAEKLFF.

J is TRBJ2-5 and V is TRBV5-5; 10 bases fit TRBD1. There are 18 residues in the CDR3. J lost 0 bases, V lost 4 bases, and 12 bases had no gene match. From germline, CDR1 is SGHKS and CDR2 YYEKEE (reference sequence). The CDR3 region has the DNA TGTGCCAGCAGCCCCCCGGGTCGGGACAGGGGAAACCAAGAGACCCAGTACTTC. It specifies CASSPPGRDRGNQETQYF.

The rearrangement joins TRBV5-1 to TRBJ1-1, with 8 bases identical to TRBD1. V shed 2 bases, J shed 6 bases, and the junction held 9 bases outside the gene matches. This CDR3 contains 15 residues. The germline V gene has CDR1 SGHRS and CDR2 YFSETQ. The CDR3 nucleotides read TGCGCCAGCAGCTTCCGGACAGGGCGTTGGGCTGAAGCTTTCTTT. Its translation: CASSFRTGRWAEAFF.

The V gene is TRBV6-6, the J gene TRBJ1-2, with 7 positions matching TRBD1. Germline loops: CDR1 MNHNY, CDR2 SVGAGI (reference sequence). The CDR3 has 16 amino acids. V shed 5 bases and J 4 bases; nucleotides not matched to a gene: 13. DNA of the CDR3: TGTGCCAGCAGTCGAGCCCCCGGACAGGACCGCTATGGCTACACCTTC. Protein sequence: CASSRAPGQDRYGYTF.

This chain uses TRBV7-9 with TRBJ2-3; 8 bases align to TRBD2. Looked up from germline, CDR1 is SEHNR and CDR2 is FQNEAQ (reference sequence). There are 15 residues in the CDR3. J lost 2 bases, V lost 5 bases, and 6 bases had no gene match. CDR3 sequence: CASSPGLAYTDTQYF. The DNA for the CDR3 is TGTGCCAGCAGCCCTGGACTAGCTTACACAGATACGCAGTATTTT.

The rearrangement links TRBV3-1 (or the pseudogene TRBV3-2) to TRBJ2-1; possibly TRBD2 for D (6 bases). Looked up from germline, CDR1 is LGHDT and CDR2 is YNNKEL (reference sequence). CDR3 length: 12 amino acids. The ends were cut back, 0 bases at V and 12 bases at J, with 9 bases in the middle. This CDR3 is CASSQDTGRQFF. CDR3 nucleotides: TGTGCCAGCAGCCAAGATACCGGGAGGCAGTTCTTC.

This clone was counted between two and nine times. Within the sample, other DNA sequences also encode this same CDR3. The rearrangement uses TRBV20-1 and TRBJ2-1; no definite D call. The V gene lost 6 bases and the J gene lost 3 bases, with 6 bases spanning the gap. CDR1 is DFQATT, CDR2 SNEGSKA, per germline (reference sequence). The CDR3 totals 11 residues. The DNA for the CDR3 is TGCAGTGCCACGGGCTACAATGAGCAGTTCTTC. Translating gives CSATGYNEQFF.

V is TRBV19 and J is TRBJ2-3, with D maybe TRBD2 (5 bases). CDR1 LNHDA and CDR2 SQIVND come from the germline V gene (reference sequence). The CDR3 sequence is 14 residues long. V was cut by 1 base and J by 4 bases, with 9 bases left in between. In DNA, the CDR3 is TGTGCCAGTAGTATAGGTACTAGATCAGATACGCAGTATTTT. Translated, it gives CASSIGTRSDTQYF. The whole variable domain, remainder taken from reference TRBV19 and TRBJ2-3, is DGGITQSPKYLFRKEGQNVTLSCEQNLNHDAMYWYRQDPGQGLRLIYYSQIVNDFQKGDIAEGYSVSREKKESFPLTVTSAQKNPTAFYLCASSIGTRSDTQYFGPGTRLTVL.

The chain joins TRBV5-1 to TRBJ2-1; 8 bases line up with TRBD2. The CDR3 extends over 14 amino acids. Trimming cost V 4 bases and J 4 bases; bases outside gene matches: 4. CDR1 and CDR2 from the germline V gene are SGHRS and YFSETQ. CDR3 in amino acids: CASSTGTRYNEQFF. Here the CDR3 DNA reads TGCGCCAGCAGCACCGGGACTAGATACAATGAGCAGTTCTTC.

The V and J genes are TRBV5-1 and TRBJ1-2; TRBD1 might be the D (5 bases). The V gene lost 3 bases and the J gene lost 8 bases, with 23 bases spanning the gap. CDR3 length equals 16 residues. Germline loops: CDR1 SGHRS, CDR2 YFSETQ. Here the CDR3 DNA reads TGCGCCAGCAGCTCCGCAAAGGTATCGACAGTATCCGGCTACACCTTC. As protein: CASSSAKVSTVSGYTF.